This entry describes one T cell receptor beta chain. Profiled with immunoSEQ multiplex PCR; TCRdb holds only in-frame clones, not every one. This table holds 70,000 to 85,000 clones, approximately 82% found once. The sample originates from a study of control samples from healthy donors and cancer patients. The CDR3 runs to 17 residues. V lost 0 bases, J lost 5 bases, and 8 bases stayed unmatched. Germline V gene lookup returns CDR1 SGHRS and CDR2 YFSETQ. The chain couples TRBV5-1 to TRBJ2-7; the match to TRBD2 covers 13 bases. Sequenced: PBMCs. The sequence came from a man between 60 and 75 years old with head and neck cancer. DNA for the CDR3: TGCGCCAGCAGCTTGGGGTGGACTAGCGGGAGCACGAACGAGCAGTACTTC. It yields the protein CASSLGWTSGSTNEQYF.